This paragraph reports one T cell receptor beta chain. Only in-frame clones appear in the TCRdb table, and some are missing; sequencing was by immunoSEQ multiplex PCR. The sample lists 310,000 or so clones, 75% to 90% occurring once. The sample comes from a study of blood T cell repertoires in COVID-19. Overall study: Acute and convalescent COVID-19 samples came from the United States, Italy and Spain.

Germline V gene lookup returns CDR1 MDHEN and CDR2 SYDVKM. The CDR3 is 13 residues long. V was shortened by 2 bases and J by 2 bases, with 6 bases between the two germline ends. Recruits, aged roughly 18 to 100 years, lived in around 24 US areas. Which cohort a participant joined came from the clinical history participants gave. Cohort 3 donors were reported recovered after two negative PCRs, clearance, or symptom resolution. The V call is TRBV28, the J call TRBJ1-2, with D maybe TRBD1 (6 bases). The receptor comes from a middle-aged woman who had recovered from COVID-19. Sequenced material: PBMCs or T cells enriched from blood (not recorded which). CDR3 sequence reads: CASSLGTNYGYTF. In DNA form, the CDR3 reads TGTGCCAGCAGTTTAGGGACAAACTATGGCTACACCTTC.